These 20 T cell receptor beta chains were all obtained from the same sample, sequenced in a study of neurological immune-mediated disorders. TCRdb independently ran MiXCR on the 5' RACE reads; one entry per CDR3 protein. Found here are tens of thousands of distinct CDR3 sequences, around 3.9% of them singletons; the top ten hold 1.5% to 2%. The sequenced sample was PBMCs. These receptors were collected from a man aged 25-40 years with multiple sclerosis.

This clonotype has a count of ten or more. The rearrangement links TRBV5-1 to TRBJ2-7, with TRBD1 matching 7 bases. This CDR3 is built from 14 residues. The junction had 3 bases not matched to a gene; V was cut back by 0 bases and J by 3 bases. Germline CDR1 SGHRS, CDR2 YFSETQ. CDR3 amino acids: CASSLDRGFYEQYF. In nucleotides, the CDR3 is TGCGCCAGCAGCTTGGACAGGGGCTTCTACGAGCAGTACTTC. Looking up the rest from reference TRBV5-1 and TRBJ2-7 gives the full variable domain: KAGVTQTPRYLIKTRGQQVTLSCSPISGHRSVSWYQQTPGQGLQFLFEYFSETQRNKGNFPGRFSGRQFSNSRSEMNVSTLELGDSALYLCASSLDRGFYEQYFGPGTRLTVT.

This clonotype was counted many times. The rearrangement uses TRBV7-8 and TRBJ2-3; 7 bases line up with TRBD1. Germline CDR1 SGHVS, CDR2 FQNEAQ. Trimming at V came to 5 bases and at J to 0 bases, leaving 11 bases not matched to a gene. CDR3 length: 17 residues. For the CDR3, the DNA is TGTGCCAGCAGCACCCCCCGGGACAGCCCTAGCACAGATACGCAGTATTTT. It codes for CASSTPRDSPSTDTQYF.

This clonotype was seen at least ten times. The junction and the germline gene differ at one end; a read error may be behind it. The J gene is TRBJ2-3, the V gene TRBV7-7; D may be TRBD1 or TRBD2 (5 bases each). This CDR3 has 15 amino acids. Germline CDR1 reads SSHAT; CDR2 reads FNYEAQ (reference sequence). The CDR3 DNA reads as TGTGCTAGCAGCTTGTACGGGGCAGCCACAGATACGCAGTATTTT. It is translated as CASSLYGAATDTQYF.

This clonotype has ten or more counts. The CDR3 DNA reads as TGTGCCAGCAGTGCTGAACTAGGCAGCTCCTACAATGAGCAGTTCTTC. Encoded protein: CASSAELGSSYNEQFF. The gene calls are TRBV5-6 and TRBJ2-1; perhaps TRBD2 as D (5 bases). CDR1 and CDR2 from the germline V gene are SGHDT and YYEEEE. The CDR3 totals 16 residues. V was shortened by 5 bases and J by 0 bases, with 15 bases between the two germline ends. The variable domain in full, with the rest retrieved from reference TRBV5-6 and TRBJ2-1, is DAGVTQSPTHLIKTRGQQVTLRCSPKSGHDTVSWYQQALGQGPQFIFQYYEEEERQRGNFPDRFSGHQFPNYSSELNVNALLLGDSALYLCASSAELGSSYNEQFFGPGTRLTVL.

This clonotype was observed many times. This sequence joins TRBV7-9 and TRBJ2-1; either TRBD1 or TRBD2 may fit D (5 bases each). Trimming pared 5 bases from V and 8 bases from J, leaving 10 bases between. CDR1 SEHNR and CDR2 FQNEAQ come from the germline V gene (reference sequence). This CDR3 is 12 amino acids long. DNA for the CDR3: TGTGCCAGCAGCCGGGACGGTGATGAGCAGTTCTTC. This encodes CASSRDGDEQFF.

This clonotype was observed many times. The CDR3 nucleotides read TGTGCCAGCAGCGGCGACAGGCAGAGCTCCTACGAGCAGTACTTC. It translates to CASSGDRQSSYEQYF. This chain links TRBV5-6 with TRBJ2-7, with D perhaps TRBD1 (6 bases). V gave up 4 bases and J gave up 0 bases, with 14 bases separating them. This CDR3 has 15 residues. Germline V gene data show CDR1 as SGHDT and CDR2 as YYEEEE.

This clonotype was observed many times. V is TRBV6-5 and J is TRBJ1-2, with D possibly matching TRBD1 (5 bases). The V gene's germline CDR1 is MNHEY and CDR2 SVGAGI. Trimming removed 8 bases at V and 5 bases at J, with 18 bases between. There are 14 residues in the CDR3. The CDR3 here is CASGDRGPGYGYTF. The CDR3 nucleotides are TGTGCCAGCGGAGACCGGGGCCCAGGGTATGGCTACACCTTC.

This clonotype has ten or more counts. The V gene is TRBV6-5, the J gene TRBJ1-3, with D possibly TRBD1 on 6 matching bases. V was trimmed by 5 bases and J by 4 bases, leaving 21 bases between them. The CDR3 contains 17 residues. Germline V gene sequence: CDR1 MNHEY, CDR2 SVGAGI. The CDR3 protein is CASSVETPRGAGNTIYF. The CDR3 coding sequence is TGTGCCAGCAGTGTCGAGACCCCTCGGGGGGCGGGAAACACCATATATTTT.

This clonotype was seen repeatedly, ten times or more. The chain joins TRBV25-1 to TRBJ1-2; D unclear. V lost 3 bases to trimming and J lost 8 bases, with 13 bases between them. The length of the CDR3 is 13 residues. In germline, CDR1 is MGHDK, CDR2 SYGVNS. The DNA of the CDR3 is TGTGCCAGCAGTGATACACCTGGAGGGGGCTACACCTTC. Residues: CASSDTPGGGYTF.

This clonotype has a count of ten or more. This sequence joins TRBV29-1 and TRBJ2-1; 7 nucleotides line up with TRBD1. Losses at the gene ends were 2 bases for V and 4 bases for J; bases not matched to a gene: 8. CDR3 length equals 15 residues. The germline V gene has CDR1 SQVTM and CDR2 ANQGSEA. CDR3 nucleotides: TGCAGCGTTGAAAGGGGGCGTCGAGCGTACAATGAGCAGTTCTTC. As protein: CSVERGRRAYNEQFF.

This clonotype has ten or more counts. The chain joins TRBV4-2 to TRBJ1-4; 7 bases are a match to TRBD1. This CDR3 is built from 14 residues. Trimming at V came to 4 bases and at J to 6 bases, leaving 5 bases not matched to a gene. The germline CDR1 and CDR2 sequences are LGHNA and YNFKEQ. In DNA, the CDR3 is TGTGCCAGCAGCCGTGGACAGGTGGATGAAAAACTGTTTTTT. Protein sequence: CASSRGQVDEKLFF.

This clonotype was counted at least ten times. V is TRBV20-1 and J is TRBJ2-5; D call uncertain. This CDR3 has 12 residues. Trimming left V 4 bases short and J 0 bases short, with 6 bases between. Per germline, CDR1 DFQATT and CDR2 SNEGSKA (reference sequence). CDR3 loop: CSATPNQETQYF. The CDR3 nucleotides are TGCAGTGCTACCCCTAACCAAGAGACCCAGTACTTC.

Ten or more counts support this clonotype. J is TRBJ1-1 and V is TRBV20-1, with 9 bases that match TRBD1. Looked up from germline, CDR1 is DFQATT and CDR2 is SNEGSKA (reference sequence). CDR3 size: 14 residues. The ends lost 0 bases at V and 5 bases at J; junction bases unmatched: 4. CDR3 DNA sequence: TGCAGTGCTAGAGAGGGACAGGGCCGTACTGAAGCTTTCTTT. Translated, it gives CSAREGQGRTEAFF.

This clonotype was counted ten times or more. This chain connects TRBV20-1 to TRBJ2-1, with D perhaps TRBD2 (6 bases). This CDR3 is 16 amino acids long. Germline assignment: CDR1 DFQATT and CDR2 SNEGSKA (reference sequence). Trimming shortened V by 3 bases and J by 4 bases, and 19 bases separated the two germline ends. The CDR3 sequence: CSASFETSSRYNEQFF. The CDR3 nucleotides read TGCAGTGCTAGCTTCGAGACTAGTAGTAGGTACAATGAGCAGTTCTTC.

At least ten counts were recorded for this clonotype. The chain couples TRBV6-5 to TRBJ2-3, with D hard to call. The CDR3 is 18 amino acids. With 2 bases removed from V and 6 bases from J, the gap between germline ends came to 24 bases. Germline V CDR1 and CDR2: MNHEY, SVGAGI. Written as DNA, the CDR3 is TGTGCCAGCAGTTACAGTTCCTCCACTGGTTTCCGCCCGGATACGCAGTATTTT. It is translated as CASSYSSSTGFRPDTQYF.

This clonotype was seen at least ten times. The V call is TRBV20-1, the J call TRBJ2-3; tentative D call: TRBD1 (5 bases). V lost 5 bases and J lost 2, with 14 bases in between. This CDR3 is built from 14 residues. Germline V gene lookup returns CDR1 DFQATT and CDR2 SNEGSKA (reference sequence). This chain's CDR3 is CSAFRQTSTDTQYF. Written as DNA, the CDR3 is TGCAGTGCTTTTCGACAGACTTCCACAGATACGCAGTATTTT.

This clonotype was found many times. The chain joins TRBV5-1 to TRBJ2-7, with D possibly matching TRBD1 (5 bases). Trimming took off 0 bases at V and 6 bases at J, with 13 bases between the two ends. The germline CDR1 and CDR2 sequences are SGHRS and YFSETQ. CDR3 length equals 14 residues. The DNA for the CDR3 is TGCGCCAGCAGCTTGGACCCCGGGCAGGGCGAGCAGTACTTC. The encoded protein is CASSLDPGQGEQYF.

This clonotype was recorded at least ten times. Written as DNA, the CDR3 is TGTGCCAGCAGCTTCAGCGGGGGGGAGACTAGCACAGATACGCAGTATTTT. It specifies CASSFSGGETSTDTQYF. J is TRBJ2-3 and V is TRBV7-8; 10 positions match TRBD2. The CDR3 loop spans 17 amino acids. Per the germline V gene, CDR1 is SGHVS and CDR2 is FQNEAQ. J gave up 0 bases and V 3 bases, and 6 bases lay outside the gene matches. The full variable domain, its missing parts supplied by reference TRBV7-8 and TRBJ2-3, is GAGVSQSPRYKVAKRGQDVALRCDPISGHVSLFWYQQALGQGPEFLTYFQNEAQLDKSGLPSDRFFAERPEGSVSTLKIQRTQQEDSAVYLCASSFSGGETSTDTQYFGPGTRLTVL.

This clonotype was counted at least ten times. This sequence joins TRBV6-5 and TRBJ1-1, with TRBD1 identical over 7 bases. The length of the CDR3 is 16 residues. V lost 0 bases, J lost 1 base, and 5 bases stayed unmatched. The V gene's germline CDR1 is MNHEY and CDR2 SVGAGI. The CDR3: CASSYSGGGRNTEAFF. The CDR3 nucleotides read TGTGCCAGCAGTTACTCAGGGGGCGGACGGAACACTGAAGCTTTCTTT.

This clonotype was counted ten times or more. The chain joins TRBV15 to TRBJ2-1; D is ambiguous. Per germline, CDR1 LNHNV and CDR2 YYDKDF (reference sequence). The CDR3 covers 14 residues. Deletions cut 0 bases from V and 4 bases from J, with 7 bases between. This chain's CDR3 is CATSRDDDYNEQFF. The CDR3, as DNA: TGTGCCACCAGCAGAGATGATGATTACAATGAGCAGTTCTTC.